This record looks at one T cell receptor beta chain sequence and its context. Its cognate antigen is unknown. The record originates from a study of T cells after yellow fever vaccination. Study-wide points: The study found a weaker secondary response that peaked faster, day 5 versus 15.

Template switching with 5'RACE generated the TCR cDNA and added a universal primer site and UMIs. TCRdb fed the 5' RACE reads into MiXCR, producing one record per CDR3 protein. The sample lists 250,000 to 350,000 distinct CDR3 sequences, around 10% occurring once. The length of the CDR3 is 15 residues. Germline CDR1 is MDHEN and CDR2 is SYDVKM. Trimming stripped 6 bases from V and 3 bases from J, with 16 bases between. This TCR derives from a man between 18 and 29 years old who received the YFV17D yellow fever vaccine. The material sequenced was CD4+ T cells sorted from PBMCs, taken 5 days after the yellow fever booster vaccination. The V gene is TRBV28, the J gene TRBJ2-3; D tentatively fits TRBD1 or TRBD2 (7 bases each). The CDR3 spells CASSSPGGGTDTQYF. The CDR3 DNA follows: TGTGCCAGCAGCTCCCCAGGGGGGGGGACAGATACGCAGTATTTT.